The T cell receptor (beta chain) under discussion was sequenced for a study of cytomegalovirus exposure and HLA in healthy donors. For this clone: Its antigen is not known.

PCR involved 60 Vbeta and 13 Jbeta primers. The protocol was immunoSEQ multiplex PCR, while the TCRdb copy is restricted to in-frame clones and leaves out a portion. The data show some 90,000 clones, with roughly four fifths seen just once and about 0.53% held by the top ten. Regarding the study as a whole: Analyses of presence and absence presupposed an approximately uniform sequencing depth across donors. Investigators reported 164 TCR beta chains as tied to cytomegalovirus.

Sequencing was performed on PBMCs. The receptor was isolated from a man under 40 in good health and CMV-seronegative.

The CDR3 DNA reads TGTGCCAGCAGTTACGGGACAGGGGATTCACCCCTCCACTTT. Translated, it gives CASSYGTGDSPLHF. This rearrangement joins TRBV6-5 to TRBJ1-6; TRBD1 matches at 10 bases. The CDR3 is made up of 14 amino acids. The V gene's germline CDR1 is MNHEY and CDR2 SVGAGI. V was clipped by 2 bases and J by 8 bases; unmatched bases: 0.